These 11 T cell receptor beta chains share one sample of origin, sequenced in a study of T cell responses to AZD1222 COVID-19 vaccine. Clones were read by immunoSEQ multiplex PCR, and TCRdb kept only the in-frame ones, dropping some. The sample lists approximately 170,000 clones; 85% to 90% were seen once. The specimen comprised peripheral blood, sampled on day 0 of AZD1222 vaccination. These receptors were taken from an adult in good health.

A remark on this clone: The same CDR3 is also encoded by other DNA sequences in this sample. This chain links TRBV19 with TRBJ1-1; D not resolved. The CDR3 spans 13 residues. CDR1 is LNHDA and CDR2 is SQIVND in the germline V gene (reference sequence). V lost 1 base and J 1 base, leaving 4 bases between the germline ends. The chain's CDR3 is CASSIGRNTEAFF. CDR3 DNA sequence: TGTGCCAGTAGTATAGGCAGGAACACTGAAGCTTTCTTT.

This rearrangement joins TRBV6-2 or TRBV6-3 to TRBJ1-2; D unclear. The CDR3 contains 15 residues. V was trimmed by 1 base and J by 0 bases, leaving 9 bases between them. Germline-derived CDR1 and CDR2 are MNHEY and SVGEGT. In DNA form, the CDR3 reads TGTGCCAGCAGTTACTTCAAATACCCTAACTATGGCTACACCTTC. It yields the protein CASSYFKYPNYGYTF.

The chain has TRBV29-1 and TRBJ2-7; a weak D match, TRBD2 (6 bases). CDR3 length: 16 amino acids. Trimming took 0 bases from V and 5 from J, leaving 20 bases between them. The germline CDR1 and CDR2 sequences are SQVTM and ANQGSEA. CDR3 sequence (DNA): TGCAGCGTTGAAGATCAAAGGAGGGGTCGACTAGACGAGCAGTACTTC. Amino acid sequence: CSVEDQRRGRLDEQYF.

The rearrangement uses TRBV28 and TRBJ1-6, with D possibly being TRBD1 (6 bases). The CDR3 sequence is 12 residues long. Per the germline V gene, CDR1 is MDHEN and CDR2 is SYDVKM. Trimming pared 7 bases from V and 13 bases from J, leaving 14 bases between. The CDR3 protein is CASTRQGSPLHF. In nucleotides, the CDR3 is TGTGCCAGCACCAGGCAGGGGTCGCCCCTCCACTTT.

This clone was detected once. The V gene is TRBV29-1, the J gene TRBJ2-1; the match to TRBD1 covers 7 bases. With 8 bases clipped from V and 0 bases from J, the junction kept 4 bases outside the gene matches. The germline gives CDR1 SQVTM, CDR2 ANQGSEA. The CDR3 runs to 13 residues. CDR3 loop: CSTGQSSYNEQFF. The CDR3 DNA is TGCAGCACGGGACAGAGCTCCTACAATGAGCAGTTCTTC.

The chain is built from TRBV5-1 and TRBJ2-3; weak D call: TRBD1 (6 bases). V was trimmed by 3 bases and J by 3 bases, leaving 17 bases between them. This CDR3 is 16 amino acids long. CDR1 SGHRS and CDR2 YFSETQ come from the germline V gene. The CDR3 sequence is CASSYTGKGGTDTQYF. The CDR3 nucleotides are TGCGCCAGCAGCTACACAGGGAAAGGGGGTACAGATACGCAGTATTTT.

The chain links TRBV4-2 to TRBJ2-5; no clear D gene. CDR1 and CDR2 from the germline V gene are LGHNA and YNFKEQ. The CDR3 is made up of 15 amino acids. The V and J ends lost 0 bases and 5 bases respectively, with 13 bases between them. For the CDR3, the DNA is TGTGCCAGCAGCCAAGATCTCGGTAGCTGGGAGACCCAGTACTTC. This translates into CASSQDLGSWETQYF.

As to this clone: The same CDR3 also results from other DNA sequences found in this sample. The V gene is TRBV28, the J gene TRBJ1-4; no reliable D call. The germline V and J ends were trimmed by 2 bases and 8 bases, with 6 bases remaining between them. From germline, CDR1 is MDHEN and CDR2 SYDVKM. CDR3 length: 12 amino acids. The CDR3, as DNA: TGTGCCAGCAGTTTAACCGGCGAAAAACTGTTTTTT. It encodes CASSLTGEKLFF.

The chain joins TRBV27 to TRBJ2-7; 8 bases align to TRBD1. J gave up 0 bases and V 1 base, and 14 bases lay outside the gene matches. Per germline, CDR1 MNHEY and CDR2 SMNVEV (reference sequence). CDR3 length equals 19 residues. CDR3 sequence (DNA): TGTGCCAGCAGTTTATTGGGCCCAACGGGACAGGCCAGCTCCTACGAGCAGTACGTC. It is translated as CASSLLGPTGQASSYEQYV.

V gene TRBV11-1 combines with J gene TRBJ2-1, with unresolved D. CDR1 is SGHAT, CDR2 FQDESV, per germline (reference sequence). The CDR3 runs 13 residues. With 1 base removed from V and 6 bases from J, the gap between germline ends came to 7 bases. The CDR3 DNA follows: TGTGCCAGCAGCTTAGGTGGAGCCAATGAGCAGTTCTTC. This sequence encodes CASSLGGANEQFF. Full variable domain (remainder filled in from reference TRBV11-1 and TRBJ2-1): EAEVAQSPRYKITEKSQAVAFWCDPISGHATLYWYRQILGQGPELLVQFQDESVVDDSQLPKDRFSAERLKGVDSTLKIQPAELGDSAMYLCASSLGGANEQFFGPGTRLTVL.

The CDR3 bases are TGTGCCAGCAGCTCCAGTAGCCTAGCGGGGGGACTTAACTACGAGCAGTACTTC. It is translated as CASSSSSLAGGLNYEQYF. J is TRBJ2-7 and V is TRBV11-3; TRBD2 matches 11 bases. Germline CDR1 SGHNT, CDR2 YENEEA. There are 18 residues in the CDR3. After removal of 4 bases from V and 3 bases from J, the junction contained 14 bases not matched to a gene. The entire variable domain, with the rest obtained from reference TRBV11-3 and TRBJ2-7, is as follows: EAGVVQSPRYKIIEKKQPVAFWCNPISGHNTLYWYLQNLGQGPELLIRYENEEAVDDSQLPKDRFSAERLKGVDSTLKIQPAELGDSAVYLCASSSSSLAGGLNYEQYFGPGTRLTVT.